This T cell receptor beta chain stems from a study of human T cells and chemical hapten exposure. Study background: How much TCR each sample yielded varied, mostly because pooled library volumes differed slightly.

Time point denoted: pre-sensitization, week 0. Indicated treatment: therapeutic diphenylcyclopropenone sensitization with weekly scalp DPC. The CDR3 is 11 amino acids. V shed 2 bases and J shed 9 bases, with 6 bases lying between them. Germline-derived CDR1 and CDR2 are SGDLS and YYNGEE. This clonotype was seen ten or more times. Its target is unknown. Study-wide results and limits: The presence of alopecia in the donors means their immune response may differ from healthy people's. Among TCRs, those above 1 in 1000 frequency were unaffected by DPC sensitization.

The library tagged each cDNA molecule with unique molecular identifiers. TCRdb used MiXCR to reprocess the RACE reads, holding one entry per CDR3 protein. This sample yields approximately 400,000 distinct CDR3 sequences, of which approximately 5.1% are seen a single time; roughly 2.6% belongs to the top ten. This sequence joins TRBV9 and TRBJ2-1; either TRBD1 or TRBD2 may fit D (5 bases each). The sequence came from a woman between 50 and 59 years old with alopecia areata. Some clones in this sample may be carry-over from other donors' samples. Sequencing was performed on whole blood, taken in connection with sensitization to the hapten diphenylcyclopropenone (DPC). The CDR3 spells CASSVGGEQFF. CDR3 sequence (DNA): TGTGCCAGCAGCGTTGGGGGTGAGCAGTTCTTC.